One sample yielded the 12 T cell receptor beta chains listed below, sequenced in a study of identifying expanded T cells in peripheral blood. TCRdb's table, derived via immunoSEQ multiplex PCR, lists solely in-frame clones and lacks some. The repertoire has about 80,000 clones, 65% to 85% of them found once; the top ten carry around 19%. The specimen sequenced was blood. These receptors all come from a person aged 18 to 69 in good health.

The gene calls are TRBV15 and TRBJ2-5; TRBD1 might be the D (5 bases). Between the trimmed V and J ends, which lost 4 bases and 4 bases, there was a span of 16 bases. This CDR3 contains 15 residues. The V gene's germline CDR1 is LNHNV and CDR2 YYDKDF (reference sequence). CDR3 region: CATSTRPRRGETQYF. For the CDR3, the DNA is TGTGCCACCAGCACGAGACCGCGTAGGGGAGAGACCCAGTACTTC.

The chain joins TRBV4-3 to TRBJ2-3; 11 nucleotides align to TRBD2. The J segment lost 7 bases and the V segment lost 0 bases, leaving 3 bases of the junction unmatched. This CDR3 comprises 15 residues. From germline, CDR1 is LGHNA and CDR2 YSLEER. DNA for the CDR3: TGCGCCAGCAGCCAAGAGACTAGCGGGGAGTATACGCAGTATTTT. Translation gives CASSQETSGEYTQYF.

The chain recombines TRBV7-9 with TRBJ2-6, with D uncertain. The CDR3 totals 15 residues. The V gene's germline CDR1 is SEHNR and CDR2 FQNEAQ (reference sequence). V lost 3 bases and J lost 1, with 7 bases in between. The CDR3 here is CASSFGGSGANVLTF. The CDR3 coding sequence is TGTGCCAGCAGCTTTGGTGGTTCTGGGGCCAACGTCCTGACTTTC.

V gene TRBV5-1 combines with J gene TRBJ2-1, with TRBD2 matching 13 bases. The trim removed 4 bases at V and 0 bases at J, leaving 10 bases unmatched. CDR1 and CDR2 (germline): SGHRS, YFSETQ. This CDR3 comprises 19 residues. The CDR3 region has the DNA TGCGCCAGCAGCAATCCGGGACTAGCGGGAAGGAGCTCCTACAATGAGCAGTTCTTC. Translating gives CASSNPGLAGRSSYNEQFF.

The rearrangement joins TRBV29-1 to TRBJ2-1, with 9 bases identical to TRBD2. V trimming: 5 bases; J trimming: 8 bases; junction bases outside the gene matches: 4. The germline gives CDR1 SQVTM, CDR2 ANQGSEA. This CDR3 has 12 amino acids. CDR3 nucleotides: TGCAGCGTTTCAGGACTAGCGTATGAGCAGTTCTTC. This encodes CSVSGLAYEQFF.

The rearrangement links TRBV5-5 to TRBJ2-7; D might be TRBD2 (5 bases). Between the trimmed V and J ends, which lost 5 bases and 2 bases, there was a span of 14 bases. The CDR3 is 14 amino acids. The germline V gene encodes CDR1 SGHKS and CDR2 YYEKEE (reference sequence). The CDR3 DNA is TGTGCCAGCAGGAAAGAGCGGTTGGCCTACGAGCAGTACTTC. As protein: CASRKERLAYEQYF.

V usage is TRBV10-2 and J usage is TRBJ1-2; D not resolved. Germline V lookup: CDR1 WSHSY, CDR2 SAAADI. The CDR3 spans 12 residues. Trimming cost V 4 bases and J 7 bases, with 10 bases left between them. CDR3: CASSGQLSGYTF. The CDR3 bases are TGCGCCAGCAGTGGACAATTGAGTGGCTACACCTTC.

V gene TRBV2 combines with J gene TRBJ1-2, with D unresolved. Germline assignment: CDR1 SNHLY and CDR2 FYNNEI. The germline V and J ends were trimmed by 0 bases and 8 bases, with 16 bases remaining between them. This CDR3 contains 15 residues. CDR3 region: CASSEAISASRGYTF. The CDR3 nucleotides are TGTGCCAGCAGTGAAGCCATTAGCGCGAGTCGAGGCTACACCTTC. Full variable domain (missing parts from reference TRBV2 and TRBJ1-2): EPEVTQTPSHQVTQMGQEVILRCVPISNHLYFYWYRQILGQKVEFLVSFYNNEISEKSEIFDDQFSVERPDGSNFTLKIRSTKLEDSAMYFCASSEAISASRGYTFGSGTRLTVV.

The rearrangement uses TRBV6-5 and TRBJ2-7; 9 bases are a match to TRBD1. J was trimmed by 1 base and V by 0 bases; bases with no gene match: 1. CDR1 and CDR2 (germline): MNHEY, SVGAGI. The CDR3 is made up of 15 amino acids. In nucleotides, the CDR3 is TGTGCCAGCAGTTACTCGACAGGGGGGTCCTACGAGCAGTACTTC. Residues: CASSYSTGGSYEQYF.

The V call is TRBV6-1, the J call TRBJ2-3; TRBD1 matches 8 bases. The CDR3 runs to 15 residues. CDR1 and CDR2 from the germline V gene are MNHNS and SASEGT. J gave up 3 bases and V 0 bases, and 2 bases lay outside the gene matches. The CDR3 here is CASSEADRDTDTQYF. CDR3 nucleotide sequence: TGTGCCAGCAGTGAAGCGGACAGGGATACAGATACGCAGTATTTT.

V is TRBV7-9 and J is TRBJ1-1, with TRBD1 as a possible D gene (6 bases). There are 14 residues in the CDR3. The germline gives CDR1 SEHNR, CDR2 FQNEAQ (reference sequence). The V end was cut by 1 base, the J end by 5 bases, with 11 bases between. DNA for the CDR3: TGTGCCAGCAGCTTAGACAGGGATATTACTGAAGCTTTCTTT. Encoded protein: CASSLDRDITEAFF.

The chain employs TRBV11-2 and TRBJ2-4, with D perhaps TRBD1 (6 bases). V lost 0 bases to trimming and J lost 10 bases, with 13 bases between them. Germline CDR1 reads SGHAT; CDR2 reads FQNNGV. This CDR3 region has 14 residues. This chain's CDR3 is CASSLDRGGWIQYF. The CDR3 DNA is TGTGCCAGCAGCTTAGATCGAGGGGGATGGATTCAGTACTTC. The full variable domain, with the rest looked up from reference TRBV11-2 and TRBJ2-4, is EAGVAQSPRYKIIEKRQSVAFWCNPISGHATLYWYQQILGQGPKLLIQFQNNGVVDDSQLPKDRFSAERLKGVDSTLKIQPAKLEDSAVYLCASSLDRGGWIQYFGAGTRLSVL.